One T cell receptor (beta chain) is described in this entry. The sample is drawn from a study of sequential checkpoint blockade in melanoma. Treatment in this sample: randomized to nivolumab then ipilimumab (arm A) or the reverse (arm B). V lost 8 bases and J 4 bases, leaving 18 bases between the germline ends. The CDR3 runs 14 residues. CDR1 and CDR2 from the germline V gene are MNHNS and SASEGT. The protocol was immunoSEQ multiplex PCR, while the TCRdb copy is restricted to in-frame clones and leaves out a portion. Here the sample spans roughly 28,000 clones, more than 60% being singletons. The V and J genes are TRBV6-1 and TRBJ2-7; D possibly corresponds to TRBD2 (6 bases). Sequencing used CD8+ T cells sorted from blood (inferred from file names), obtained from a patient given nivolumab and ipilimumab in sequence. This receptor was identified in a human donor with melanoma. CDR3 nucleotide sequence: TGTGCCAGCTCCTCAGACCCTGGGGGGTACGAGCAGTACTTC. It is translated as CASSSDPGGYEQYF.